This T cell receptor (beta chain) is drawn from a study of blood T cell repertoires in COVID-19. Authors' data handling: The authors estimated nucleated cell counts from reference gene primer amplification. Some clones are missing from TCRdb's copy, which holds only in-frame ones; the method was immunoSEQ multiplex PCR. The V and J calls and clone size are taken from that table; D and trimming were inferred from the DNA. The sample yields about 160,000 clones, over 70% seen once. The V end was cut by 3 bases, the J end by 2 bases, with 5 bases between. The germline gives CDR1 MNHEY, CDR2 SMNVEV (reference sequence). The CDR3 runs 13 residues.

The TCR sequence derives from a woman aged 55-70 years who had recovered from COVID-19. This sequence joins TRBV27 and TRBJ1-5; D unclear. What was sequenced was PBMCs or T cells enriched from blood (not recorded which). CDR3 nucleotides: TGTGCCAGCAGTTTGAGGGGCAATCAGCCCCAGCATTTT. Translated, it gives CASSLRGNQPQHF.